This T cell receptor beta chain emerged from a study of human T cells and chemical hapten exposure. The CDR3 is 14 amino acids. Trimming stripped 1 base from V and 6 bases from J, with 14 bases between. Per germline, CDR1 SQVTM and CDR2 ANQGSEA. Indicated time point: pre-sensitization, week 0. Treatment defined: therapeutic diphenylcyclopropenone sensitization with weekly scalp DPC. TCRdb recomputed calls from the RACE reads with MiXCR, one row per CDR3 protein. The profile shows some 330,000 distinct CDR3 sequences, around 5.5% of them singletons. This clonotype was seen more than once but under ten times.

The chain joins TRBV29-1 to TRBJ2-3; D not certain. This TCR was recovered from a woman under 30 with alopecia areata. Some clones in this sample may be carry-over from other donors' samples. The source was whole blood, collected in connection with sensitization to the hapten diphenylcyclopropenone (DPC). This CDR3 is CSVEAHLIGDTQYF. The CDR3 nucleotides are TGCAGCGTTGAAGCCCACTTGATAGGGGATACGCAGTATTTT.